These T cell receptor beta chains were read from a single sample in a study of beta chain features in type 1 diabetes. TCRdb's table, derived via immunoSEQ multiplex PCR, lists solely in-frame clones and lacks some. Counted here are fewer than 200,000 clones, approximately 13% occurring once; the ten biggest clones make up 0.55% to 0.8%. Sample: central memory CD4+ T cells from blood. The receptors here all came from a woman under 30 in good health. Both conserved end residues are trimmed from each CDR3.

V | CDR3
TRBV5-1 | ASSPTGNYGYT
TRBV28 | ASSIGGNYGYT
TRBV18 | ASSPQGQGLYGYT
TRBV14 | ASSPLGSGRAHEQY
TRBV4-2 | ASSPTAGGGSSDEQF
TRBV7-3 | ASSSGQVNTEAF
TRBV30 | ACLEGQGYNEQF
TRBV28 | ASIPHRASGSYEQY
TRBV5-1 | ASSLGGTDHNEQF
TRBV25-1 | ASRETEAF
TRBV2 | ASSDLTATYEQY
TRBV25-1 | ASPPGPNYGYT
TRBV29-1 | SINRGLNTEAF
TRBV7-9 | ASSWEVGDGYT
TRBV25-1 | ASSGGTGSYEQY
TRBV10-3 | AISDTLSEQY
TRBV19 | ASSLAGTSGSNEQF
TRBV5-1 | ASSLEGTSVSYEQY
TRBV4-1 | ASSRNSPRGWDQPQH
TRBV7-6 | ASSRAGGGELF
TRBV18 | ASSPQRGEQF
TRBV7-9 | ASSPDRLYNEQF
TRBV27 | ASSTREINQPQH
TRBV19 | ASRSGGGELF
TRBV5-4 | ASSLQGGERSGETQY
TRBV18 | ASSPVRANQPQH
TRBV28 | ASSSMGQGGNIQY
TRBV11-2 | ASSLVAGAAYEQY
TRBV7-2 | ASSPPGQGGLGEKLF
TRBV2 | ASLLNRDYEQY
TRBV28 | ASSLLAGGPDTQY
TRBV30 | AWSVGGAGTQY
TRBV10-3 | AICGGPTDTQY
TRBV20-1 | SATFLYTQY
TRBV6-1 | ASFFAGVSPLH
TRBV5-8 | ASSLGQGMGYGYT
TRBV19 | ASSTDRVHEQY
TRBV5-1 | ASSLAGGGNQPQH
TRBV2 | ASSVQGITTGELF
TRBV28 | ASSLLREQY
TRBV7-9 | CEEAAASYGYT
TRBV2 | ASSRQGNTEAF